This TCR beta chain was sequenced during a study of blood T cell repertoires in COVID-19. On the study more broadly: Some COVID-19 samples were acute and others convalescent; all came from the United States, Italy and Spain. PBMCs, B-cell-depleted T cells, or T cells were the source of the cDNA or gDNA that made up the material.

This clone was recorded once. Under the authors' procedure: By means of reference gene primer amplification, nucleated cell counts were estimated. TCRdb's table, derived via immunoSEQ multiplex PCR, lists solely in-frame clones and lacks some. V, J and clone size derive from that table, while D and trimming were established from the DNA sequence. The sample shows some 29,000 clones, about 89% of them seen only once. The CDR3 runs to 14 residues. V was clipped by 0 bases and J by 7 bases, with 13 bases between them. Per the germline V gene, CDR1 is SGHDT and CDR2 is YYEEEE. Input material: peripheral blood. The genes are TRBV5-6 and TRBJ2-5; possible D gene TRBD2, 6 bases. This clonotype was sampled from a human donor in a cohort sampled during active COVID-19. The CDR3 spells CASSLAGTPGTQYF. The CDR3 DNA sequence: TGTGCCAGCAGCTTGGCCGGGACTCCAGGGACCCAGTACTTC.